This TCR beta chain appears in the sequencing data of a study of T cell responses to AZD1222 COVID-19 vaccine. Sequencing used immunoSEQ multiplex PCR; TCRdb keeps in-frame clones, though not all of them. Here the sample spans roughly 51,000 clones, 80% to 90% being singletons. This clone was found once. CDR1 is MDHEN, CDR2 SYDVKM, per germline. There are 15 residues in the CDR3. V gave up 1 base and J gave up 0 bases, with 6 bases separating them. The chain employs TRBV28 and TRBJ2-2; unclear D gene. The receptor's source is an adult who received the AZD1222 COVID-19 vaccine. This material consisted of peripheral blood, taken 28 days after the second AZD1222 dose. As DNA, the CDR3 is TGTGCCAGCAGTTTATTGTCGCCGAACACCGGGGAGCTGTTTTTT. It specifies CASSLLSPNTGELFF.